The entry that follows covers one T cell receptor beta chain sequence. As yet, its antigen is unknown. Trimming stripped 1 base from V and 5 bases from J, with 6 bases between. Germline loops: CDR1 SEHNR, CDR2 FQNEAQ (reference sequence). The CDR3 has 12 amino acids. This specimen belongs to a study of shared clonotypes between healthy human individuals. At the level of the study: CD4 naive cells filled three plates per donor, CD4 memory three, CD8 naive two and CD8 memory one.

Study results and limitations: Estimated richness values were generally larger in naive subsets than in memory subsets.

Every one of the donors was a Caucasian adult that lived in Nashville, Tennessee. The study separated CD4+ cells into CD45RA+ naive and CD45RA-negative memory subsets. The repertoire was sequenced with immunoSEQ multiplex PCR; TCRdb's copy has only in-frame clones and lacks some. The top ten hold 0.3% to 0.4% of the sample, which has 2.3 million or so clones, 80% to 95% seen once. Sample: naive CD4+ T cells from PBMCs. Specified subset: CD45RA+ positively selected. The chain recombines TRBV7-9 with TRBJ2-7; D is ambiguous. This sequence was found in a man aged 18 to 35 in good health. Some clones in this sample may be carry-over from other donors' samples. Here the CDR3 reads CASSLEAHEQYF. The DNA for the CDR3 is TGTGCCAGCAGCTTAGAAGCCCACGAGCAGTACTTC. The full variable domain, completed using reference TRBV7-9 and TRBJ2-7, is DTGVSQNPRHKITKRGQNVTFRCDPISEHNRLYWYRQTLGQGPEFLTYFQNEAQLEKSRLLSDRFSAERPKGSFSTLEIQRTEQGDSAMYLCASSLEAHEQYFGPGTRLTVT.